This TCR beta chain was profiled in a study of cytotoxic CD8 clonotypes in ibrutinib-treated CLL. Relative to its sample, this clone is medium-sized. Clones were read by immunoSEQ multiplex PCR, and TCRdb kept only the in-frame ones, dropping some. The table lists fewer than 45,000 clones, approximately 51% of them singletons. This TCR derives from a human donor with chronic lymphocytic leukemia. This specimen was PBMCs, taken before ibrutinib treatment.

CDR3 sequence (DNA): TGCGCCAGCAGCTTTGGACTGACGGATGGCTACACCTTC. It codes for CASSFGLTDGYTF. This chain uses TRBV5-1 with TRBJ1-2; no reliable D call. Germline values: CDR1 SGHRS, CDR2 YFSETQ. Trimming left V 2 bases short and J 6 bases short, with 11 bases between. The CDR3 is 13 residues long. The full variable domain, in which reference TRBV5-1 and TRBJ1-2 provide the parts outside the CDR3, is KAGVTQTPRYLIKTRGQQVTLSCSPISGHRSVSWYQQTPGQGLQFLFEYFSETQRNKGNFPGRFSGRQFSNSRSEMNVSTLELGDSALYLCASSFGLTDGYTFGSGTRLTVV.